Included here is one T cell receptor beta chain sequence, with context. This clone showed up just a few times. Its recognized antigen is unknown. No base-level quality is on record; no much larger clone is a single base apart. Taken with the paper, the label for treatment or condition translates to: 19 received Ad26.COV2.S at low or high dose, single or two shots; about five received placebo; per-sample allocation not given. Repertoires of vaccine and placebo recipients were sequenced from samples collected on day 63 after the first injection. Between 29 July and 7 August 2020, Cohort 1b enrolled around 24 adults aged 18-55 years at one site in Boston, USA. Ad26.COV2.S consisted of a replication-incompetent adenovirus type 26 vector by which a prefusion-stabilized SARS-CoV-2 spike protein from the original Wuhan strain was expressed. The data are from a study of Ad26.COV2.S vaccination and SARS-CoV-2 variants (dated by TCRdb to about 2021). Study-wide context: Vaccine-arm donors were drawn from COV1001, a multicentre, randomized, double-blind, placebo-controlled phase I-IIa trial of Ad26.COV2.S in healthy adults. Throughout the experiments and outcome assessment, investigators stayed blinded to trial group allocation. A total of 32 samples were included in the TCR-sequenced set, comprising approximately 20 Ad26.COV2.S vaccine recipients, 5 placebo recipients and 8 SARS-CoV-2 convalescent individuals. Ad26.COV2.S was given intramuscularly at 5x10^10 or 1x10^11 viral particles, as a single shot or as two shots 56 days apart. Trial participants were randomized into five groups of five: low-dose or high-dose Ad26.COV2.S given once or twice, or placebo on both occasions. The specificity and breadth of SARS-CoV-2-reactive T cell receptors after Ad26.COV2.S vaccination were assessed by TCRbeta repertoire sequencing. Paper-wide results and their limitations: Comparing responses between vaccine doses or regimens was not something the study was powered to do. It was noted by the authors that total T cell responses may have been underestimated by the TCR breadth and depth analyses. Spike-specific TCR breadth was higher in Ad26.COV2.S recipients than in placebo recipients (P = 0.0014). Vaccine and placebo recipients had comparable non-spike TCR breadth, which fits with the vaccine containing only spike. After vaccination, spike-specific CD8+ and CD4+ T cell responses were reported to show substantial breadth.

V gives up 2 bases and J gives up 6 bases, and the segment between their germline ends measures 14 bases. The CDR3, from cysteine to phenylalanine, totals 15 residues. Just CDR3 DNA is preserved here, 45 bases in frame from base 1. The germline V gene gives CDR1 as SGHTA and CDR2 as FQGNSA. The immunoSEQ Assay was the method used to sequence TCRbeta CDR3 regions. After extraction, genomic DNA underwent amplification by bias-controlled multiplex PCR, followed by high-throughput sequencing. From the authors' description of their analysis: To quantify the absolute abundance of every unique TCRbeta CDR3 region, sequences were collapsed and filtered. T cell fraction was estimated by normalization of TCRbeta template counts to usable DNA, with usable DNA being measured through amplification of reference genes present in all nucleated cells. Repertoire TCRs were annotated as SARS-CoV-2-specific when V gene, CDR3 amino acid sequence and J gene were exactly matched to a known reactive TCR set. MIRA supplied the reference SARS-CoV-2 TCR set, which was filtered for enrichment in COVID-19-positive ImmuneCODE repertoires so that public or cross-reactive TCRs were removed. Using the MIRA antigens, annotated TCRs were further analysed by specific ORF or by position within an ORF. Depth was the summed frequency of annotated unique rearrangements, while breadth was defined as annotated unique rearrangements over total unique productive rearrangements. Group comparisons of TCR breadth used two-sided Wilcoxon rank-sum tests. TCRdb took over this immuneACCESS table, retaining in-frame rearrangements with V and J assigned. Such tables are incomplete; in checked studies, under half of the missing clones stem from an unresolved V gene, and the remainder is unexplained. D and trimming come from the DNA, and the V and J calls and clone size come from that table. Present in this sample are hundreds of thousands of clones, roughly 90% of which were seen just once. The ten largest clones capture approximately 1.5% of the sample.

The chain couples TRBV7-2 to TRBJ1-3, with a tentative D gene TRBD1 over 6 matching bases. The specimen was peripheral blood, collected in a trial of Ad26.COV2.S vaccine versus placebo. The TCR was taken from a person aged 18-60 years who received the Ad26.COV2.S COVID-19 vaccine or a placebo. The CDR3 is CASSLSYGGQNTIYF. The DNA sequence reads TGTGCCAGCAGCTTATCGTACGGGGGCCAAAACACCATATATTTT.